This paragraph covers one T cell receptor beta chain sequence. Its antigen specificity is not known. Per-nucleotide qualities are absent, and no much larger clonotype sits a single base away. TCR CDR3 regions were amplified from genomic DNA by multiplex PCR using the deep immunoSEQ assay. For each cell subset, the extracted genomic DNA was distributed evenly across all wells of several immunoSEQ 96-well plates, and each plate served as one replicate. Each replicate PCR for sorted subsets received about 210 ng genomic DNA, equal to about 30,000 T cell genomes. Purified libraries were quantified with a Qubit 3.0 fluorometer, sized on a Bioanalyzer 2100, and re-quantified with the KAPA Library Quantification kit. Every immunoSEQ 96-well plate was sequenced on a separate single-read 150-cycle Illumina NextSeq 550 flow cell. Turning to the authors' computational methods: Because the immunoSEQ output held only junctional sequences and lacked quality scores, the filtering could not match the filtering applied to full-length reads. To assign V/J genes and CDR3, sequences were annotated against IMGT germline references using PyIR, a Python wrapper for IgBLAST v1.9. Reads were removed for weak V/J assignments (E-value above 1e-6), missing CDR3, stop codons, out-of-frame junctions, or ambiguous translated residues. V3J clonotypes were defined by identical inferred V gene, J gene, and CDR3 amino acid sequence. To compute the percentage overlap between repertoires, the number of shared unique clonotypes was divided by the size of the smaller repertoire. Three approaches were used to assess repertoire richness: RTK rarefaction, the Chao1 estimator, and Recon v2.1 estimates of unobserved clonotypes. Generation probabilities were computed with OLGA for all TCRbeta clonotypes obtained by the gDNA method from several donors. Here the immuneACCESS table is served through TCRdb, limited to in-frame sequences with V and J called. Missing clones are a known gap in these copies; in checked studies unresolved V genes cover under half, and the rest lacks a known reason. The DNA was the basis for D and trimming; V, J and clone size are from that table. The sample table contains roughly 2 million clones; only one count was recorded for 85% to 95% of them. The ten largest clones add up to more than 0.95% of the sample.

CD8 naive samples were obtained by positive selection for CCR7 among CD45RO-negative cells, yielding a CD45RA+CCR7+ population from which TemRA cells were excluded. Donors were healthy HIV-negative adults with no recently reported acute infections or vaccinations. All donors were Caucasian adults living in Nashville, Tennessee, USA. Blood was collected by leukapheresis, and PBMCs were isolated by Ficoll-Histopaque density gradient centrifugation and then cryopreserved in liquid nitrogen vapor phase. Analytical flow cytometry was used to check the purity and quantity of each magnetically sorted T cell population. Each sorted fraction had its genomic DNA isolated and then quantified by UV absorbance on a Nanodrop 2000c. The V and J ends are trimmed by 2 bases and 3 bases, leaving 14 bases between them. The CDR3 sequence holds 15 residues, the cysteine and phenylalanine included. Solely the CDR3 DNA is kept, with 45 bases framed from the first base. Based on the germline V gene (reference sequence), the CDR1 and CDR2 sequences are GTSNPN and SVGIG.

This sample is part of a study of shared clonotypes between healthy human individuals (TCRdb year 2020). Turning to the overall study: The cohort included three men and two women between 18 and 49 years of age. For each donor, three plates each were used for CD4 naive and CD4 memory, two plates were used for CD8 naive, and one plate was used for CD8 memory. To estimate repertoire size and how much clonotypes are shared between individuals, the study performed deep sequencing of blood TCR repertoires from five healthy adults. Libraries were prepared and TCR repertoires were sequenced by different laboratories using diverse techniques, in order to increase sequencing depth and limit assay-specific biases. Each donor's leukapheresis produced roughly between roughly 0.85 and 10 billion PBMCs. Overall results and qualifications from the work: Because the study included a small number of donors, the genetic and exposure-history diversity represented was limited. About 5% of naive CD4, 3.5% of naive CD8, about 2.1% of memory CD4, and around 0.4% of memory CD8 clonotypes were shared across a handful of donors. Only blood was sampled, and tissue TCR repertoires likely differ from those in blood. Based on pairwise subsampling, the degree of clonotype sharing among donors was expected to be affected by sequencing depth. Compared with non-shared clonotypes, clonotypes shared by all four sorted-subset donors had higher generation probabilities. Incomplete sequencing was indicated by rarefaction of sorted-subset datasets, despite the large sequencing depth. Naive subsets generally had larger estimated clonotype richness than memory subsets.

The clonotype originates from a man younger than 30 in good health. Source material: naive CD8+ T cells sorted from blood. Read against the paper, the sample's cell subset or site label means: CD45RA+CCR7+. Recombination connected TRBV30 to TRBJ1-5; there is no confident call for the D gene. Here is the DNA: TGTGCCTGGAGTCATTGGGGAGATGACAATCAGCCCCAGCATTTT. This yields the protein CAWSHWGDDNQPQHF.